Reported below is one TCR beta chain. These data come from a study of blood T cell repertoires in COVID-19. Study-wide background: Samples representing acute and convalescent COVID-19 were sourced from the United States, Italy and Spain. T cells, B-cell-depleted T cells, or PBMCs supplied cDNA or gDNA.

Source study methods: Scientists estimated how many nucleated cells there were by amplifying reference gene primers. Repertoires were generated with immunoSEQ multiplex PCR, while TCRdb's copy carries only in-frame clones and drops some. The DNA was the basis for D and trimming; V, J and clone size are from that table. The sample lists 110,000 or so clones, about nine tenths occurring once. The germline CDR1 and CDR2 sequences are MNHNS and SASEGT. This CDR3 spans 16 amino acids. V was pared by 1 base and J by 6 bases, with 8 bases of the junction left unmatched. This receptor was obtained from a human donor in a cohort sampled during active COVID-19. The chain recombines TRBV6-1 with TRBJ2-2, with 7 bases identical to TRBD2. The sequencing sample was made of peripheral blood. The CDR3 DNA sequence: TGTGCCAGCAGTGAAGATAGAATACGGGGGGCCGGGGAGCTGTTTTTT. This encodes CASSEDRIRGAGELFF.